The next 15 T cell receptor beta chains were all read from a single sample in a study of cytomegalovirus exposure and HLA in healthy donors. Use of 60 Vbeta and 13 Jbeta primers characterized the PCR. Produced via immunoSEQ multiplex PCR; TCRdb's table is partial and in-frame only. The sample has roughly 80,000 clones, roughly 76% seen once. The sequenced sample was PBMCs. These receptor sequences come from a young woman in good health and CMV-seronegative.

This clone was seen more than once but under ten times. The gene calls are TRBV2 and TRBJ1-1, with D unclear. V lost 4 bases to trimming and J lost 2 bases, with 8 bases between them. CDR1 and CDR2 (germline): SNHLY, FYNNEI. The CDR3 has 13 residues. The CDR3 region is CASSGDHNTEAFF. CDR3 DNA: TGTGCCAGCAGTGGAGATCACAACACTGAAGCTTTCTTT.

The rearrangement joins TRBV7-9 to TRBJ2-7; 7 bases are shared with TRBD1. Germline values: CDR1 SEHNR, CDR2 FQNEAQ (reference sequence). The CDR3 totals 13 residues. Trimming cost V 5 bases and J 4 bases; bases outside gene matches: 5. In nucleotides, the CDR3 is TGTGCCAGCAGCGTGGGGACAGTGTACGAGCAGTACTTC. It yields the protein CASSVGTVYEQYF. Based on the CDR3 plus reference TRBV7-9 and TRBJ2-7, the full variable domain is DTGVSQNPRHKITKRGQNVTFRCDPISEHNRLYWYRQTLGQGPEFLTYFQNEAQLEKSRLLSDRFSAERPKGSFSTLEIQRTEQGDSAMYLCASSVGTVYEQYFGPGTRLTVT.

CDR3: CSVVLAAMSSYNEQFF. The CDR3 DNA sequence: TGCAGCGTTGTACTAGCGGCAATGAGCTCCTACAATGAGCAGTTCTTC. J is TRBJ2-1 and V is TRBV29-1; 8 bases align to TRBD2. The CDR3 is 16 amino acids. Per the germline V gene, CDR1 is SQVTM and CDR2 is ANQGSEA. The V gene end was trimmed by 4 bases and the J gene end by 0 bases; junction bases not matched to a gene: 8.

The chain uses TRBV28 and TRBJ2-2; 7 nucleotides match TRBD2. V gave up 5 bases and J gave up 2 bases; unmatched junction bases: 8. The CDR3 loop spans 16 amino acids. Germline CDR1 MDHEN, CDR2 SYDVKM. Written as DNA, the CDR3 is TGTGCCAGCAGTATTTGGGGGGGATTAAACACCGGGGAGCTGTTTTTT. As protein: CASSIWGGLNTGELFF.

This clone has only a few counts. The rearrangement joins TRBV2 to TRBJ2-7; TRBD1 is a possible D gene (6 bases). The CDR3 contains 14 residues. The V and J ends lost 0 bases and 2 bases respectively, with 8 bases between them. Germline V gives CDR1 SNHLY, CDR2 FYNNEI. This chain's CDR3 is CASSEATGAYEQYF. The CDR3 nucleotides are TGTGCCAGCAGTGAAGCGACAGGAGCCTACGAGCAGTACTTC.

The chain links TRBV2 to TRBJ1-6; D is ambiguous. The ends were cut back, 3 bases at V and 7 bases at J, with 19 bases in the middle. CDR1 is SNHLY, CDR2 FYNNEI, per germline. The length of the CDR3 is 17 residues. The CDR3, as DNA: TGTGCCAGCAGTGACCTGACTCTACAGCCGGGGAATTCACCCCTCCACTTT. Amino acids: CASSDLTLQPGNSPLHF.

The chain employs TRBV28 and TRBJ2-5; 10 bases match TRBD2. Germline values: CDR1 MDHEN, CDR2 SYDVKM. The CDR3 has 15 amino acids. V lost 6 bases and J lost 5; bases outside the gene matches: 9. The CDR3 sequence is CASRRAGGGVETQYF. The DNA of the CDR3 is TGTGCCAGCAGAAGAGCGGGAGGGGGTGTCGAGACCCAGTACTTC.

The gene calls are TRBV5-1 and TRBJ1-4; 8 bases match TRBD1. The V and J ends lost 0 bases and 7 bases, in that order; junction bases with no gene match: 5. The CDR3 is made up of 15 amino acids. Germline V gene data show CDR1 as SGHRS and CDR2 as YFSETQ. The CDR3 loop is CASSLGQGITEKLFF. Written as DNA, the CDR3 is TGCGCCAGCAGCTTGGGACAGGGGATCACTGAAAAACTGTTTTTT.

The CDR3 sequence: CASSLRDSLINQPQHF. CDR3 nucleotide sequence: TGTGCCAGCTCACTCCGGGACAGTTTAATCAATCAGCCCCAGCATTTT. The chain couples TRBV18 to TRBJ1-5; 7 bases fit TRBD1. V lost 4 bases to trimming and J lost 3 bases; unmatched junction nucleotides: 9. In germline, CDR1 is KGHSH, CDR2 LQKENI. This CDR3 is built from 16 residues.

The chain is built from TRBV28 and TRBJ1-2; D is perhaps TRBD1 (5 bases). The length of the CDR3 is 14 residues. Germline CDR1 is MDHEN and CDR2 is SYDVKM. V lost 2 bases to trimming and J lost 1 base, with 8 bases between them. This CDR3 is CASSLGRVNYGYTF. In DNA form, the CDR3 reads TGTGCCAGCAGTTTAGGCAGGGTTAACTATGGCTACACCTTC.

The DNA of the CDR3 is TGTGCCAGCAGTTGGATAGCGGGAGGATCGAATACGCAGTATTTT. It encodes CASSWIAGGSNTQYF. V and J are TRBV6-6 and TRBJ2-3; TRBD2 aligns across 10 bases. This CDR3 is built from 15 residues. The V and J ends lost 4 bases and 7 bases, in that order; junction bases with no gene match: 8. In germline, CDR1 is MNHNY, CDR2 SVGAGI (reference sequence).

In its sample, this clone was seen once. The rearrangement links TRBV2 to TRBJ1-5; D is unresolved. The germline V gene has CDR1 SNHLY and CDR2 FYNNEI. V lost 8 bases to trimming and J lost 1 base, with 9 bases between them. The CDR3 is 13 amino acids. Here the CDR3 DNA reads TGTGCCAGCCACGTTGGCAGCAATCAGCCCCAGCATTTT. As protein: CASHVGSNQPQHF.

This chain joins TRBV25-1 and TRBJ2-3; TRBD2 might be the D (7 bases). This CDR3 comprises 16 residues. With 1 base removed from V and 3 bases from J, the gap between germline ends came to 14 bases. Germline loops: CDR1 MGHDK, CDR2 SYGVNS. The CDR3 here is CASSESRGRGTDTQYF. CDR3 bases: TGTGCCAGCAGTGAATCGCGGGGGAGGGGGACAGATACGCAGTATTTT.

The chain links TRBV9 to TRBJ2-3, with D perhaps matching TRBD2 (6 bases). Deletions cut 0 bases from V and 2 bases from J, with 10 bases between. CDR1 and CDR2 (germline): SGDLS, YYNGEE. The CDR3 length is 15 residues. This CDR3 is CASSVDGTLTDTQYF. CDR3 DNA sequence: TGTGCCAGCAGCGTAGATGGGACTCTCACAGATACGCAGTATTTT.

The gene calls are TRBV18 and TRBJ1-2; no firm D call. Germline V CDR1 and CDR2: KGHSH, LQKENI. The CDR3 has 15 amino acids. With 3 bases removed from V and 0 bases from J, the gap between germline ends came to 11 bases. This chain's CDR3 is CASSPPVAANYGYTF. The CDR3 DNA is TGTGCCAGCTCACCCCCGGTCGCCGCTAACTATGGCTACACCTTC. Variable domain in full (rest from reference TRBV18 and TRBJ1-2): NAGVMQNPRHLVRRRGQEARLRCSPMKGHSHVYWYRQLPEEGLKFMVYLQKENIIDESGMPKERFSAEFPKEGPSILRIQQVVRGDSAAYFCASSPPVAANYGYTFGSGTRLTVV.